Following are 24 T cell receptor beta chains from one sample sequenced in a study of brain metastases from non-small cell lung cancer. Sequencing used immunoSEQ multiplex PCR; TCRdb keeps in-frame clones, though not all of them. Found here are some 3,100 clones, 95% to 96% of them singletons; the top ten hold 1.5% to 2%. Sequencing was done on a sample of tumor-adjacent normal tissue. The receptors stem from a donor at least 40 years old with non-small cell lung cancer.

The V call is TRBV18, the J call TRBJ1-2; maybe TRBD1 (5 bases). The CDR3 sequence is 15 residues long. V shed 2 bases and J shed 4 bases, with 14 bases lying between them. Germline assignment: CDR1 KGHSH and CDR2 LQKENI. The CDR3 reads CASSPGSGRGYGYTF. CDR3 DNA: TGTGCCAGCTCACCAGGTTCAGGGCGCGGCTATGGCTACACCTTC. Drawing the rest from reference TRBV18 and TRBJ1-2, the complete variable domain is NAGVMQNPRHLVRRRGQEARLRCSPMKGHSHVYWYRQLPEEGLKFMVYLQKENIIDESGMPKERFSAEFPKEGPSILRIQQVVRGDSAAYFCASSPGSGRGYGYTFGSGTRLTVV.

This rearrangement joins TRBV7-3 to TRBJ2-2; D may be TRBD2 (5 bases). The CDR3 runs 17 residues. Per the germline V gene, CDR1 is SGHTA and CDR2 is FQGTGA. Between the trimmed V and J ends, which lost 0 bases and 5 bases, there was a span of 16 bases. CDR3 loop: CASSLTVEAGKTGELFF. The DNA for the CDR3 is TGTGCCAGCAGCTTAACGGTGGAGGCCGGGAAGACCGGGGAGCTGTTTTTT.

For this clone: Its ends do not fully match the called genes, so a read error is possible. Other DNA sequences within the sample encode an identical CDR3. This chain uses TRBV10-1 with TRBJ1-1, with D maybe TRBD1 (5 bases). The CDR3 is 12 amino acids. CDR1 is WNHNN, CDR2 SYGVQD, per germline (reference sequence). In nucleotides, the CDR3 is TGCGCCAGTAGTGAGGGGACCACTGAAGCTTTCTTT. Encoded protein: CASSEGTTEAFF.

The CDR3 protein is CASSMGLAGIRWMGERNIQYF. The DNA of the CDR3 is TGTGCCAGTAGTATGGGACTAGCGGGGATCCGTTGGATGGGGGAAAGAAACATTCAGTACTTC. This chain links TRBV19 with TRBJ2-4; 13 nucleotides agree with TRBD2. The J segment lost 6 bases and the V segment lost 3 bases, leaving 20 bases of the junction unmatched. CDR1 is LNHDA and CDR2 is SQIVND in the germline V gene (reference sequence). CDR3 length: 21 amino acids.

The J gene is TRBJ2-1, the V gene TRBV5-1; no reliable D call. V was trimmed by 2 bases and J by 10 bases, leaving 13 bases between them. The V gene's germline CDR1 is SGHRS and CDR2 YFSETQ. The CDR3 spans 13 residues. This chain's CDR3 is CASSLSTLREQFF. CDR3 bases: TGCGCCAGCAGCTTATCAACCCTCCGGGAGCAGTTCTTC.

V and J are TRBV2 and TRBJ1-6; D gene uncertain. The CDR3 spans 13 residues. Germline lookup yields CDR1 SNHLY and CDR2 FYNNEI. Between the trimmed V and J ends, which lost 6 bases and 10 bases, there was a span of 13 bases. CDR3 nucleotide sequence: TGTGCCAGCAGGGGTCTTGGTTGGTCACCCCTCCACTTT. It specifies CASRGLGWSPLHF.

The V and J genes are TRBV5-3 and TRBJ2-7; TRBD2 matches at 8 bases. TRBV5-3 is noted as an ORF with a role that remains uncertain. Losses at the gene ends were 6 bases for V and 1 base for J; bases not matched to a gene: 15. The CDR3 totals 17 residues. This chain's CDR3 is CARIDGASGPKSYEQYF. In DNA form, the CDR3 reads TGTGCCAGAATAGATGGGGCTAGCGGGCCGAAATCCTACGAGCAGTACTTC.

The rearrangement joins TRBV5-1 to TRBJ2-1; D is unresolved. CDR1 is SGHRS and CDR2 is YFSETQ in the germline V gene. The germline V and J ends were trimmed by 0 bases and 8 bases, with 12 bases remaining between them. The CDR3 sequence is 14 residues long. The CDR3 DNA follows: TGCGCCAGCAGCTTGGACTCCGGCCGCGATGAGCAGTTCTTC. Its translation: CASSLDSGRDEQFF.

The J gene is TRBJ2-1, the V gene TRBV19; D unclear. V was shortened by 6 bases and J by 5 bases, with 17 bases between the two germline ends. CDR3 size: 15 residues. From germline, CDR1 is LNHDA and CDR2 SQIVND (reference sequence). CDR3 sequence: CASSPTLLPDNEQFF. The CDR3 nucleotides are TGTGCCAGTAGCCCGACGCTTCTCCCTGACAATGAGCAGTTCTTC.

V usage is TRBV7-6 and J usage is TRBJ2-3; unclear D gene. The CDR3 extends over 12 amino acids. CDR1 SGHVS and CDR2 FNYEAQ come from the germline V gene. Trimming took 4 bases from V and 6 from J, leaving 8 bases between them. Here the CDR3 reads CASSSVGDTQYF. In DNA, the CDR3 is TGTGCCAGCAGCTCGGTGGGGGATACGCAGTATTTT.

CDR3 sequence: CASSILQGGPNEKLFF. Here the CDR3 DNA reads TGTGCCAGTAGTATCCTACAGGGCGGCCCGAATGAAAAACTGTTTTTT. The J gene is TRBJ1-4, the V gene TRBV19; weak D call: TRBD1 (6 bases). Germline assignment: CDR1 LNHDA and CDR2 SQIVND (reference sequence). Trimming cost V 3 bases and J 5 bases, with 16 bases left between them. This CDR3 spans 16 amino acids.

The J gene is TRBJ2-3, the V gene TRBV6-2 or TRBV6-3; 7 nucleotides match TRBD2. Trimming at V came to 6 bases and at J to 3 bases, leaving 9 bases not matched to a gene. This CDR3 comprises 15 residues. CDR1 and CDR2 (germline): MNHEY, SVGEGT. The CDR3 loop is CASSRTRRTTDTQYF. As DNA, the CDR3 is TGTGCCAGCAGCCGGACTAGGCGAACTACAGATACGCAGTATTTT.

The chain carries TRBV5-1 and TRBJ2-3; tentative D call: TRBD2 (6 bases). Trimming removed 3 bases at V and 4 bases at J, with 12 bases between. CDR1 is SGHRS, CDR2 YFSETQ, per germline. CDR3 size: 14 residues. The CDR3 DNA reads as TGCGCCAGCAGCTCGGACTCGGGGGCAGATACGCAGTATTTT. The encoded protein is CASSSDSGADTQYF.

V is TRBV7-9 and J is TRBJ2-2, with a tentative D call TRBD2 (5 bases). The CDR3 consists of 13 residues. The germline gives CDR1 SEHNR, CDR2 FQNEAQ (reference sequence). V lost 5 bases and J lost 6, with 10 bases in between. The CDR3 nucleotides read TGTGCCAGCAGCGTCGGGGTGGCCGGGGAGCTGTTTTTT. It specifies CASSVGVAGELFF.

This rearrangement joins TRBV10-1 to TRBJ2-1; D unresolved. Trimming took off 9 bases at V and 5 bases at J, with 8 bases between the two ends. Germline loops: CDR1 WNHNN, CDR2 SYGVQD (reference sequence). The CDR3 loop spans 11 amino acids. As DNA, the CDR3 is TGCGCCAGAGGGCTCCACAATGAGCAGTTCTTC. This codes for CARGLHNEQFF.

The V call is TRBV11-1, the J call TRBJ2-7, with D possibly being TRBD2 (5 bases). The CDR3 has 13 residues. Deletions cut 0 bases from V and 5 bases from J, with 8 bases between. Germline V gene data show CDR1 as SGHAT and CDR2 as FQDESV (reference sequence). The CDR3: CASSLALRDEQYF. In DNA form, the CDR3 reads TGTGCCAGCAGCTTAGCGCTGAGGGACGAGCAGTACTTC. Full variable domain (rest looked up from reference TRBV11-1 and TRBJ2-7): EAEVAQSPRYKITEKSQAVAFWCDPISGHATLYWYRQILGQGPELLVQFQDESVVDDSQLPKDRFSAERLKGVDSTLKIQPAELGDSAMYLCASSLALRDEQYFGPGTRLTVT.

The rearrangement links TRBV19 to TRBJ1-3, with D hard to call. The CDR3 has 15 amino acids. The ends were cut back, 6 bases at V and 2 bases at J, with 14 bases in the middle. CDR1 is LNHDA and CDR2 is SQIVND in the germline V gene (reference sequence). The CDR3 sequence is CASSDDKSTGNTIYF. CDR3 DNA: TGTGCCAGTAGCGATGACAAGTCCACTGGAAACACCATATATTTT.

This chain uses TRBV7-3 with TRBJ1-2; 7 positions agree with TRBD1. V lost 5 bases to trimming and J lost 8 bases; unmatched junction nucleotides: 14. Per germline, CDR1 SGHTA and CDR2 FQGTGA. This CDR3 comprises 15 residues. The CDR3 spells CASSPRDSSTEGYTF. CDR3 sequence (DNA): TGTGCCAGCAGCCCCAGGGACAGTTCAACAGAGGGCTACACCTTC.

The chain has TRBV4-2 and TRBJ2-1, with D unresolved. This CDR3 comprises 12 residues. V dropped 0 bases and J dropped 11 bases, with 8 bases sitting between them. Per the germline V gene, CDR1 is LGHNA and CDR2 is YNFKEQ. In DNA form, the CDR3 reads TGTGCCAGCAGCCAAGATTCCCTCCAGCAGTTCTTC. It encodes CASSQDSLQQFF.

CDR3 amino acids: CASSLGEPNGYTF. Written as DNA, the CDR3 is TGTGCCAGCAGCTTAGGGGAACCCAATGGCTACACCTTC. The V gene is TRBV7-6, the J gene TRBJ1-2; no firm D call. This CDR3 comprises 13 residues. The V end was cut by 1 base, the J end by 6 bases, with 9 bases between. Germline V gives CDR1 SGHVS, CDR2 FNYEAQ. Variable domain in full (rest from reference TRBV7-6 and TRBJ1-2): GAGVSQSPRYKVTKRGQDVALRCDPISGHVSLYWYRQALGQGPEFLTYFNYEAQQDKSGLPNDRFSAERPEGSISTLTIQRTEQRDSAMYRCASSLGEPNGYTFGSGTRLTVV.

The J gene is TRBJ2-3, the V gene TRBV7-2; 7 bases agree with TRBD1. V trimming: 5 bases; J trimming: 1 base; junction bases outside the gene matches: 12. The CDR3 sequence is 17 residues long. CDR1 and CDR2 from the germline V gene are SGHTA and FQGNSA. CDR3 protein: CASSRAQGIFRTDTQYF. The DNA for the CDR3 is TGTGCCAGCAGCCGCGCACAGGGGATATTCCGCACAGATACGCAGTATTTT.

The chain's CDR3 is CAGQRGMGTGELFF. The CDR3 DNA sequence: TGTGCCGGACAAAGGGGTATGGGCACCGGGGAGCTGTTTTTT. The rearrangement uses TRBV6-5 and TRBJ2-2; possibly TRBD1 for D (5 bases). The CDR3 runs to 14 residues. Germline lookup yields CDR1 MNHEY and CDR2 SVGAGI. The V end lost 11 bases, the J end lost 4 bases, and 17 bases lay between the germline ends.

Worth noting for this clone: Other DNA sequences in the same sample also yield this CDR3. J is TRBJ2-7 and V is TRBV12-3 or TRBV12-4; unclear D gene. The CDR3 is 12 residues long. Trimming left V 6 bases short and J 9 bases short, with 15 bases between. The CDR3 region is CASSYLDAGQYF. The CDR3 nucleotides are TGTGCCAGCAGCTACCTGGACGCCGGGCAGTACTTC.

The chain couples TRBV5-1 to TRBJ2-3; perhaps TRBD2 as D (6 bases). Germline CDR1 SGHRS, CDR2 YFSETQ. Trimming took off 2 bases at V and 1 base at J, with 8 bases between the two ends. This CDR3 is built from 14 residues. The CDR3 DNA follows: TGCGCCAGCAGCTTCGGGGGACGCACAGATACGCAGTATTTT. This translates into CASSFGGRTDTQYF.